The clone carrying this T cell receptor (beta chain) came up many times. As yet, its antigen is unknown. The data were obtained in a study of CD8 T cells in ankylosing spondylitis. The ends were cut back, 2 bases at V and 0 bases at J, with 7 bases in the middle. Germline V gene lookup returns CDR1 MNHNS and CDR2 SASEGT. The CDR3 extends over 14 amino acids. Findings of the study overall: Clones linked with disease were CD8+ and fairly uncommon in the peripheral blood. One TCR beta motif, made up of several highly homologous variants, appeared characteristic of ankylosing spondylitis blood. Some of the motif variants had earlier been found in reactive arthritis patients' fluid and blood.

Quantitative barcoded 5'-RACE was used to prepare TCR beta libraries. MiXCR was run by TCRdb on the 5' RACE reads, yielding one entry per CDR3 protein. The sample consists of about 300,000 distinct CDR3 sequences, 11% of them appearing once. What was sequenced was blood, either unsorted or a sorted T cell fraction (not recorded which). This chain links TRBV6-1 with TRBJ1-1; D gene ambiguous. The clonotype was recovered from a female donor with ankylosing spondylitis or in good health (not recorded which). As DNA, the CDR3 is TGTGCCAGCAGTGAAACTGGGATGAACACTGAAGCTTTCTTT. Protein product: CASSETGMNTEAFF.